What follows are 17 T cell receptor beta chains derived from one specimen sequenced in a study of shared clonotypes between healthy human individuals. The naive CD8 fraction comprised CD45RO-negative cells positively selected for CCR7 and excluded terminally differentiated effector memory CD45RA+ cells. Profiling relied on immunoSEQ multiplex PCR, and the TCRdb table lists in-frame clones only, not all of them. The sample has about 2.2 million clones; 85% to 95% are singletons. Sequenced material: naive CD8+ T cells from PBMCs. The receptors shown here come from a man younger than 35 in good health. Some clones in this sample may be carry-over from other donors' samples.

This clone was seen a single time. The chain joins TRBV12-5 to TRBJ2-6; possible D gene TRBD2, 5 bases. The CDR3 contains 16 residues. Germline assignment: CDR1 LGHNT and CDR2 FRNRAP. With 4 bases removed from V and 2 bases from J, the gap between germline ends came to 12 bases. The CDR3 region is CASGSLNGAGANVLTF. CDR3 in DNA: TGTGCTAGTGGTTCGCTCAACGGGGCTGGGGCCAACGTCCTGACTTTC.

CDR3 DNA sequence: TGTGCCAGCAGCACGAGGCGCGGCACTGAAGCTTTCTTT. It encodes CASSTRRGTEAFF. The chain uses TRBV7-6 and TRBJ1-1; D unresolved. Germline V gene sequence: CDR1 SGHVS, CDR2 FNYEAQ. Trimming shortened V by 5 bases and J by 4 bases, and 11 bases separated the two germline ends. The CDR3 runs to 13 residues. Full variable domain (missing parts from reference TRBV7-6 and TRBJ1-1): GAGVSQSPRYKVTKRGQDVALRCDPISGHVSLYWYRQALGQGPEFLTYFNYEAQQDKSGLPNDRFSAERPEGSISTLTIQRTEQRDSAMYRCASSTRRGTEAFFGQGTRLTVV.

This clone was seen once. In DNA form, the CDR3 reads TGCGCCAGCAGCCACCGAGAGGAGTCCTACAGGGCTGGGGGCTACACCTTC. Its protein is CASSHREESYRAGGYTF. The rearrangement joins TRBV4-3 to TRBJ1-2; a possible D gene is TRBD1 (6 bases). The CDR3 is 17 residues long. With 3 bases removed from V and 8 bases from J, the gap between germline ends came to 25 bases. Germline CDR1 is LGHNA and CDR2 is YSLEER.

The chain joins TRBV11-2 to TRBJ1-5; no definite D call. With 2 bases removed from V and 12 bases from J, the gap between germline ends came to 8 bases. CDR1 SGHAT and CDR2 FQNNGV come from the germline V gene. The CDR3 totals 11 residues. The DNA of the CDR3 is TGTGCCAGCAGCTTACCCAGAAACCAGCATTTT. Protein sequence: CASSLPRNQHF.

This clone appeared a single time. The gene calls are TRBV7-9 and TRBJ2-1; 8 bases fit TRBD1. CDR1 SEHNR and CDR2 FQNEAQ come from the germline V gene (reference sequence). J lost 7 bases, V lost 3 bases, and 11 bases had no gene match. This CDR3 has 16 amino acids. The CDR3 nucleotides read TGTGCCAGCAGCTTTGACCTCGCAGGGGGCTGGAATGAGCAGTTCTTC. Translated, it gives CASSFDLAGGWNEQFF.

A few counts support this clone. The rearrangement links TRBV10-3 to TRBJ1-1; D is possibly TRBD1 (6 bases). The CDR3 has 11 residues. Germline values: CDR1 ENHRY, CDR2 SYGVKD. The V and J ends lost 10 bases and 6 bases respectively, with 12 bases between them. The CDR3 region is CATAGASEAFF. The CDR3 region has the DNA TGTGCCACCGCGGGGGCGTCTGAAGCTTTCTTT.

The V gene is TRBV27, the J gene TRBJ2-7; 9 bases match TRBD1. This CDR3 comprises 16 residues. Germline-derived CDR1 and CDR2 are MNHEY and SMNVEV (reference sequence). The J segment lost 0 bases and the V segment lost 6 bases, leaving 9 bases of the junction unmatched. Here the CDR3 reads CASRPSVGQGSYEQYF. The DNA of the CDR3 is TGTGCCAGCAGACCATCCGTGGGACAGGGCTCCTACGAGCAGTACTTC.

V and J are TRBV7-3 and TRBJ2-7; 8 bases agree with TRBD2. This CDR3 region has 15 residues. CDR1 and CDR2 (germline): SGHTA, FQGTGA. The V segment lost 5 bases and the J segment 1 base; nucleotides outside the gene matches: 7. Written as DNA, the CDR3 is TGTGCCAGCAGCGAGGGAGCGGGGGCTTCCTACGAGCAGTACTTC. Its protein is CASSEGAGASYEQYF.

The V and J genes are TRBV28 and TRBJ2-7; D is perhaps TRBD2 (5 bases). From germline, CDR1 is MDHEN and CDR2 SYDVKM. CDR3 length: 14 amino acids. V shed 4 bases and J shed 3 bases, with 13 bases lying between them. The CDR3 is CASSSPGVYYEQYF. As DNA, the CDR3 is TGTGCCAGCAGTTCTCCCGGGGTCTACTACGAGCAGTACTTC.

V and J are TRBV11-2 and TRBJ2-2; D tentatively reads TRBD1 or TRBD2 (6 bases each). Germline values: CDR1 SGHAT, CDR2 FQNNGV. CDR3 length: 17 amino acids. Deletions cut 3 bases from V and 0 bases from J, with 14 bases between. In DNA form, the CDR3 reads TGTGCCAGCAGCTTTCCCACGGGGGCCACGAACACCGGGGAGCTGTTTTTT. Its protein is CASSFPTGATNTGELFF.

V usage is TRBV28 and J usage is TRBJ1-5; maybe TRBD1 (5 bases). The CDR3 loop spans 14 amino acids. The germline gives CDR1 MDHEN, CDR2 SYDVKM. The V and J ends lost 10 bases and 3 bases respectively, with 16 bases between them. The CDR3 reads CATTGTDYNQPQHF. CDR3 bases: TGTGCCACCACCGGGACTGACTACAATCAGCCCCAGCATTTT.

The chain couples TRBV27 to TRBJ1-1, with 7 bases lining up with TRBD1. Germline V gene lookup returns CDR1 MNHEY and CDR2 SMNVEV (reference sequence). The V segment lost 2 bases and the J segment 5 bases; nucleotides outside the gene matches: 5. The CDR3 spans 14 residues. CDR3 DNA: TGTGCCAGCAGTTTAAGGGGGCGAGGAACTGAAGCTTTCTTT. Amino acid sequence: CASSLRGRGTEAFF.

The chain recombines TRBV11-2 with TRBJ2-7; 7 positions match TRBD1. Germline trimming cut 6 bases from V and 3 bases from J; bases unmatched to any gene: 11. Germline V gene data show CDR1 as SGHAT and CDR2 as FQNNGV. This CDR3 is built from 15 residues. CDR3 DNA sequence: TGTGCCAGCAGGAGAGGTGTTTACAGGGGCTACGAGCAGTACTTC. It specifies CASRRGVYRGYEQYF.

V gene TRBV27 combines with J gene TRBJ2-7; 9 nucleotides match TRBD1. Germline CDR1 reads MNHEY; CDR2 reads SMNVEV (reference sequence). There are 15 residues in the CDR3. Germline trimming cut 2 bases from V and 4 bases from J; bases unmatched to any gene: 6. The CDR3 bases are TGTGCCAGCAGTTTAATCGGGACAGGGATGTACGAGCAGTACTTC. This codes for CASSLIGTGMYEQYF.

The rearrangement links TRBV28 to TRBJ1-3; 7 nucleotides agree with TRBD1. Germline trimming cut 2 bases from V and 0 bases from J; bases unmatched to any gene: 16. The V gene's germline CDR1 is MDHEN and CDR2 SYDVKM. The CDR3 covers 20 residues. CDR3 coding DNA: TGTGCCAGCAGTTTACAAGTGCAGGGGGTACCCGGTTCCTCTGGAAACACCATATATTTT. Translation gives CASSLQVQGVPGSSGNTIYF. Full variable domain (rest looked up from reference TRBV28 and TRBJ1-3): DVKVTQSSRYLVKRTGEKVFLECVQDMDHENMFWYRQDPGLGLRLIYFSYDVKMKEKGDIPEGYSVSREKKERFSLILESASTNQTSMYLCASSLQVQGVPGSSGNTIYFGEGSWLTVV.

The chain carries TRBV28 and TRBJ1-5; 9 bases agree with TRBD1. CDR1 and CDR2 (germline): MDHEN, SYDVKM. The CDR3 spans 18 residues. J lost 0 bases, V lost 4 bases, and 10 bases had no gene match. This chain's CDR3 is CASSSPRTGVYSNQPQHF. Written as DNA, the CDR3 is TGTGCCAGCAGTTCACCCCGGACAGGGGTTTATAGCAATCAGCCCCAGCATTTT.

A note on this clone: The junction departs from germline at one end; a sequencing error may be responsible. The J gene is TRBJ2-7, the V gene TRBV11-2, with TRBD1 matching 7 bases. In germline, CDR1 is SGHAT, CDR2 FQNNGV. This CDR3 has 12 amino acids. This chain's CDR3 is CASSFGDSLAHF. The DNA for the CDR3 is TGTGCCAGCAGCTTCGGGGACAGCTTAGCACATTTC.